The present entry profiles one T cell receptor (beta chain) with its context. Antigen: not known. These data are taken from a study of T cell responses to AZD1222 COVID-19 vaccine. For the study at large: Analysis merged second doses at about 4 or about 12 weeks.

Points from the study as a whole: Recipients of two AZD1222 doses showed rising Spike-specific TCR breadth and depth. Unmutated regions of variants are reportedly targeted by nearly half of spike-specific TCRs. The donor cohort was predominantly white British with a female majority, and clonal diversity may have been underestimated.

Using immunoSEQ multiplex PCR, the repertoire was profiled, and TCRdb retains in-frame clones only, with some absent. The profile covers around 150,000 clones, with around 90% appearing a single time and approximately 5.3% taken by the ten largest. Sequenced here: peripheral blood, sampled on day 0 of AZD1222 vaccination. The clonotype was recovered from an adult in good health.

As DNA, the CDR3 is TGTGCCAGCAGTTTCCCCGGGACATCCCAGCATTTT. Translation: CASSFPGTSQHF. The chain links TRBV28 to TRBJ1-5; D perhaps matches TRBD1 (6 bases). Trimming stripped 3 bases from V and 11 bases from J, with 11 bases between. Germline V gene data show CDR1 as MDHEN and CDR2 as SYDVKM. The CDR3 has 12 amino acids.